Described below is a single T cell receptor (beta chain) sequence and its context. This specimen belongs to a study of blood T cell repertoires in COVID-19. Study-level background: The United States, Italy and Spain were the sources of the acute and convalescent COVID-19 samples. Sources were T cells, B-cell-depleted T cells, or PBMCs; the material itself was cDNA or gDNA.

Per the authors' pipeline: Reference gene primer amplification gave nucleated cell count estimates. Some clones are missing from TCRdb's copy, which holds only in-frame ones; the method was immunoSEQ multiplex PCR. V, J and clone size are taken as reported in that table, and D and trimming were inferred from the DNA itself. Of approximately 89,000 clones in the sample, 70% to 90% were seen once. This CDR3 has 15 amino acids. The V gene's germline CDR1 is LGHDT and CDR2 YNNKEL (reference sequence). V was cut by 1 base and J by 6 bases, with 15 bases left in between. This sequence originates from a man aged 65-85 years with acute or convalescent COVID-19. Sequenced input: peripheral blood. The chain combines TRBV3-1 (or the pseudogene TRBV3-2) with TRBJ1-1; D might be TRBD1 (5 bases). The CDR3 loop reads CASSQGAGTGAEAFF. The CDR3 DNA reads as TGTGCCAGCAGCCAAGGCGCAGGGACGGGGGCTGAAGCTTTCTTT.